This T cell receptor beta chain was captured by sequencing in a study of CD8 T cells in ankylosing spondylitis. Study findings and constraints: Ankylosing spondylitis blood seemed to carry a telltale TCR beta motif made of fewer than 10 highly homologous variants.

The CDR3 has 15 amino acids. Germline CDR1 is MNHEY and CDR2 is SVGAGI. V was cut by 2 bases and J by 3 bases, with 11 bases left in between. To note about this clonotype: The antigen is not known.

TCRdb processed the 5' RACE reads anew with MiXCR; each CDR3 protein has one entry. The top ten hold 1% of the sample, which has approximately 400,000 distinct CDR3 sequences, roughly 17% seen once. This sequence was found in a male donor with ankylosing spondylitis. The sample comprised blood, either unsorted or a sorted T cell fraction (not recorded which). The chain couples TRBV6-5 to TRBJ1-5, with D perhaps TRBD1 (6 bases). For the CDR3, the DNA is TGTGCCAGCAGTTACGGGGGGGGCTACAATCAGCCCCAGCATTTT. As protein: CASSYGGGYNQPQHF.